Each of the 5 T cell receptor beta chains below was sequenced from the same sample in a study of cytotoxic CD8 clonotypes in ibrutinib-treated CLL. Clones were read by immunoSEQ multiplex PCR, and TCRdb kept only the in-frame ones, dropping some. The sample contains roughly 250,000 clones, 70% of which appear only once. Source: PBMCs, taken after 24 months of ibrutinib treatment. The receptors were gathered from a human donor with chronic lymphocytic leukemia.

This clone has a handful of counts. The chain has TRBV7-9 and TRBJ2-5; 7 bases line up with TRBD1. The J segment lost 5 bases and the V segment lost 3 bases, leaving 3 bases of the junction unmatched. Germline-derived CDR1 and CDR2 are SEHNR and FQNEAQ (reference sequence). The CDR3 extends over 13 amino acids. The DNA for the CDR3 is TGTGCCAGCAGCTTTGGACAGGTGGAGACCCAGTACTTC. Residues: CASSFGQVETQYF.

This sequence joins TRBV10-3 and TRBJ1-3; D is unclear. From germline, CDR1 is ENHRY and CDR2 SYGVKD. Trimming pared 0 bases from V and 0 bases from J, leaving 6 bases between. The CDR3 is 15 residues long. The CDR3 DNA follows: TGTGCCATCAGTGAGTCGACCAGCTCTGGAAACACCATATATTTT. Translating it yields CAISESTSSGNTIYF.

This chain connects TRBV19 to TRBJ2-7; D gene unclear. CDR3 length: 14 amino acids. Germline-derived CDR1 and CDR2 are LNHDA and SQIVND (reference sequence). V lost 6 bases and J 1 base, leaving 13 bases between the germline ends. Here the CDR3 DNA reads TGTGCCAGTAGGGAAACGGGTCTGTCCTACGAGCAGTACTTC. It codes for CASRETGLSYEQYF.

This clone was detected once. The chain joins TRBV6-5 to TRBJ2-3, with TRBD1 matching 7 bases. Trimming took 5 bases from V and 2 from J; bases not matched to a gene: 4. This CDR3 has 14 amino acids. Germline V gives CDR1 MNHEY, CDR2 SVGAGI. The CDR3 reads CASSLGQSTDTQYF. CDR3 nucleotides: TGTGCCAGCAGTCTGGGACAGTCCACAGATACGCAGTATTTT.

The gene calls are TRBV11-2 and TRBJ2-3; tentative D call: TRBD1 (5 bases). Per the germline V gene, CDR1 is SGHAT and CDR2 is FQNNGV. The CDR3 is 13 residues long. Trimming took off 5 bases at V and 6 bases at J, with 12 bases between the two ends. In nucleotides, the CDR3 is TGTGCCAGCAGCCCCGGACATTCGGATACGCAGTATTTT. It codes for CASSPGHSDTQYF. The variable domain in full, with the rest retrieved from reference TRBV11-2 and TRBJ2-3, is EAGVAQSPRYKIIEKRQSVAFWCNPISGHATLYWYQQILGQGPKLLIQFQNNGVVDDSQLPKDRFSAERLKGVDSTLKIQPAKLEDSAVYLCASSPGHSDTQYFGPGTRLTVL.